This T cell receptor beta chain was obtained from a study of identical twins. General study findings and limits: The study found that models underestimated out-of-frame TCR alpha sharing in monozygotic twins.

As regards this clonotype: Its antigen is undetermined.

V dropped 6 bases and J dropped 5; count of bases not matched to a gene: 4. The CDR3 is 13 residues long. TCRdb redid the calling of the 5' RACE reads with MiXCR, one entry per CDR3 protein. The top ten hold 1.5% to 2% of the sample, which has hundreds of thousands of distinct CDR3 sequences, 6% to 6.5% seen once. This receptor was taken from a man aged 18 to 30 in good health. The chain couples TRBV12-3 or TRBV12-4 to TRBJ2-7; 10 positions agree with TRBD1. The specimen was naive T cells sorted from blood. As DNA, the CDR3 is TGTGCCAGCAGCCCGACAGGGGGCAACGAGCAGTACTTC. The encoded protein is CASSPTGGNEQYF.